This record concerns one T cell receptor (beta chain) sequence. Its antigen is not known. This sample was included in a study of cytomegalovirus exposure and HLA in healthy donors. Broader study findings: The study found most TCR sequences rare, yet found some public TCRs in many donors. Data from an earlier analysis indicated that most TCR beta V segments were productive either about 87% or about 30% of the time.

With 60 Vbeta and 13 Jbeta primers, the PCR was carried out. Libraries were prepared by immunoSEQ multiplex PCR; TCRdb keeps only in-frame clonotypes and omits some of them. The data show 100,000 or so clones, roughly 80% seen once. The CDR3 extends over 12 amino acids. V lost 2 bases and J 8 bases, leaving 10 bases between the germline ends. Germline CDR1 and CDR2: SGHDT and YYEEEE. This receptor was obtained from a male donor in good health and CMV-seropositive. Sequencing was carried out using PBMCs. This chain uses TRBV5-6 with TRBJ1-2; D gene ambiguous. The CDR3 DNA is TGTGCCAGCAGCTTTCTTGGAGACGGCTACACCTTC. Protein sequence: CASSFLGDGYTF.